This entry features one T cell receptor beta chain sequence. What it binds is unknown. Sequence at one end of the junction differs from germline and may be a read error. Thyroid surgery had not been preceded by any treatment in any patient. This CDR3 region has 13 residues. In germline, CDR1 is MNHEY, CDR2 SVGEGT. This specimen belongs to a study of metastatic and nonmetastatic thyroid tumors. Study information: Malignant thyroid and benign thyroid patients provided blood and tumor or nodule tissue whose repertoires were compared.

How the authors handled the data: The study took CDR3 differences across clinicopathological groups and made a distant-metastasis classifier for papillary thyroid cancer from them. TCRdb reprocessed the PCR reads via MiXCR. TCRdb's processing, not the authors', yielded these V and J calls. Of 23,000 or so clones listed, roughly 25% are singletons. General study results and limits: Significantly higher TCR beta diversity was reportedly seen in malignant thyroid tumors than benign nodules, in blood and tumor.

This rearrangement joins TRBV6-2 or TRBV6-3 to TRBJ1-6; D unclear. Input material: tumor tissue. The sequence was obtained from a male donor with papillary thyroid cancer or a benign thyroid nodule (not recorded which). Some clones in this sample may be carry-over from other donors' samples. The CDR3 here is CAVGELRNSPLRF. The CDR3 bases are TGTGCCGTCGGGGAACTACGCAATTCACCCCTCCGCTTT.